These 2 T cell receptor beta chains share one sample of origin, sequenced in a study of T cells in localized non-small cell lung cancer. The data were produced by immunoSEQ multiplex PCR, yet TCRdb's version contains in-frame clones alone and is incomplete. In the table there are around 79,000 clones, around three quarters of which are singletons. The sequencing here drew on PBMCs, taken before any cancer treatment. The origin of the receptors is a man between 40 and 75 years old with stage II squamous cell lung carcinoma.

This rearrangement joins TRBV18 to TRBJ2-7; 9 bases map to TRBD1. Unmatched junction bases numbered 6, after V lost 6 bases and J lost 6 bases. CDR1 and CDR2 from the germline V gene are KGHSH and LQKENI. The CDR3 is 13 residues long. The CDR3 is CASSRTGAGEQYF. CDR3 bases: TGTGCCAGCTCCCGGACAGGGGCGGGCGAGCAGTACTTC.

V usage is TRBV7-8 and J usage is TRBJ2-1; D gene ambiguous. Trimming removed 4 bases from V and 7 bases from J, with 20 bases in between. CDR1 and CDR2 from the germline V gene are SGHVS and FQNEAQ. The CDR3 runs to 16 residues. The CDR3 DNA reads TGTGCCAGCAGCTCTCCTGTGAAGGGTCCGGGTAATGAGCAGTTCTTC. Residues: CASSSPVKGPGNEQFF.